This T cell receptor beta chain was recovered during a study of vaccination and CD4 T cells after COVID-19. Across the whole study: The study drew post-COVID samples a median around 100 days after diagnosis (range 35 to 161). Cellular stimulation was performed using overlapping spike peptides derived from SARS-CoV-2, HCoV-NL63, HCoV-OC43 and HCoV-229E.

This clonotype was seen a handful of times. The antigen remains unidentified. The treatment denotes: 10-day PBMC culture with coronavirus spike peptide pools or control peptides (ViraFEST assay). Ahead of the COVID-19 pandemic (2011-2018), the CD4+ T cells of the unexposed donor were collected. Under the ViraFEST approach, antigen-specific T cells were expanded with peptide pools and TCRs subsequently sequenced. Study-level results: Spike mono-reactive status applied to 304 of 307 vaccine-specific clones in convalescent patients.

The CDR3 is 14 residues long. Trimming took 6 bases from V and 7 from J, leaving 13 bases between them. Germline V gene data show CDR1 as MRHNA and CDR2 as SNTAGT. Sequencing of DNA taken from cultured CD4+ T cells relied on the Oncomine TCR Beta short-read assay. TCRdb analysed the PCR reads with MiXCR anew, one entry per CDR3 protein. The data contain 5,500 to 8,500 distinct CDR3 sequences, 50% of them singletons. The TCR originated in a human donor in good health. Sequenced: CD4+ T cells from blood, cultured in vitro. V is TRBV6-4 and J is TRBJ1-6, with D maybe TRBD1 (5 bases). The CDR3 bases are TGTGCCAGCAGCGTCCGGGGCCAAAATTCACCCCTCCACTTT. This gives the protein CASSVRGQNSPLHF.